This TCR beta chain was obtained from a study of CD8 T cells in Susac syndrome. Multiple sclerosis controls were treatment-naive patients with stable or active relapsing-remitting disease. This CDR3 has 14 amino acids. With V trimmed by 8 bases and J by 9 bases, 10 bases remained unmatched. Random-hexamer reverse transcription was applied to about 0.45 to 1 ug RNA. A single record per CDR3 protein comes from TCRdb applying MiXCR to the immunoSEQ multiplex PCR reads. The sample shows hundreds of thousands of distinct CDR3 sequences, approximately 81% of them seen only once. Source material: CD8+ T cells from PBMCs. The genes are TRBV23-1 and TRBJ1-4; 9 bases agree with TRBD1. TRBV23-1 is placed among ORFs of uncertain function. The clonotype originates from a human donor with multiple sclerosis. The CDR3 is CASRYRGRMKKLFF. The CDR3 DNA is TGCGCCAGCCGATACAGGGGGCGTATGAAAAAACTGTTTTTT.